The source of this T cell receptor (beta chain) is a study of technical replicates of blood from several donors. The protocol was immunoSEQ multiplex PCR, while the TCRdb copy is restricted to in-frame clones and leaves out a portion. The data hold more than 65,000 clones, with about nine tenths observed a single time. Germline-derived CDR1 and CDR2 are LGHNA and YNFKEQ. V was pared by 0 bases and J by 0 bases, with 9 bases between. The CDR3 runs 15 residues. The V gene is TRBV4-2, the J gene TRBJ2-7, with no clear D. Sample: T cells isolated from PBMCs. The TCR comes from a human donor in good health. The CDR3 DNA reads TGTGCCAGCAGCCAAGATGAAAGGAGCTCCTACGAGCAGTACTTC. It codes for CASSQDERSSYEQYF.